The text below deals with one T cell receptor (beta chain). It has no known antigen specificity. There are no base qualities to consult, and no much larger clone falls within one base. The data are from a study of Ad26.COV2.S vaccination and SARS-CoV-2 variants (dated by TCRdb to 2020 to 2023). About the full investigation: Donors in the vaccine arm were drawn from COV1001, a phase I-IIa trial of Ad26.COV2.S in healthy adults that was multicentre, randomized, double-blind and placebo-controlled. Dosing of Ad26.COV2.S was intramuscular, at either 5x10^10 or 1x10^11 viral particles, delivered as one shot or as two shots spaced 56 days apart. The specificity and breadth of SARS-CoV-2-reactive T cell receptors after Ad26.COV2.S vaccination were assessed by TCRbeta repertoire sequencing. The TCR-sequenced set comprised approximately 32 samples: around 20 Ad26.COV2.S vaccine recipients, 5 placebo recipients and 8 SARS-CoV-2 convalescent individuals. Participants in the trial were split at random into five groups of five each, receiving low-dose or high-dose Ad26.COV2.S once or twice, or else placebo on both occasions. Blinding of investigators to trial group allocation was maintained during experiments and outcome assessment. The study at large found these results: The study was not powered for comparison of responses between vaccine doses or regimens. It was noted by the authors that total T cell responses may have been underestimated by the TCR breadth and depth analyses. Vaccine and placebo recipients had comparable non-spike TCR breadth, which fits with the vaccine containing only spike. Substantial breadth of spike-specific CD8+ and CD4+ T cell responses was reported after vaccination. Spike-specific TCR breadth was higher in Ad26.COV2.S recipients than in placebo recipients (P = 0.0014).

The germline V end is reduced by 4 bases and the J end by 7 bases; junction bases left unmatched: 6. From the cysteine through the phenylalanine, the CDR3 covers 14 amino acids. Here the CDR3 DNA is all that survives: 42 bases in frame from base 1. Based on the germline V gene (reference sequence), the CDR1 and CDR2 sequences are LNHDA and SQIVND. Read against the paper, the sample's treatment or condition label means: roughly 19 received Ad26.COV2.S at low or high dose, single or two shots; several received placebo; per-sample allocation not given. For vaccine and placebo recipients, repertoires were sequenced using samples collected on day 63 after the first injection. In Cohort 1b, about 25 adults aged 18-55 years were enrolled at a single site in Boston, USA, between 29 July and 7 August 2020. Ad26.COV2.S was a replication-incompetent adenovirus type 26 vector expressing a prefusion-stabilized SARS-CoV-2 spike protein from the original Wuhan strain.

The immunoSEQ Assay was the method used to sequence TCRbeta CDR3 regions. After extraction, genomic DNA underwent amplification by bias-controlled multiplex PCR, followed by high-throughput sequencing. The source study handled its data this way. To quantify the absolute abundance of each unique TCRbeta CDR3 region, sequences were collapsed and filtered. Usable DNA was measured by amplifying reference genes present in all nucleated cells, and TCRbeta template counts were normalized to that usable DNA to estimate T cell fraction. Repertoire TCRs were annotated as SARS-CoV-2-specific by exact matching of V gene, CDR3 amino acid sequence and J gene to a known reactive TCR set. The reference SARS-CoV-2 TCR set was derived from MIRA and filtered for enrichment in COVID-19-positive ImmuneCODE repertoires, a step that removed public or cross-reactive TCRs. Using the MIRA antigens, annotated TCRs were further analysed by specific ORF or by position within an ORF. Depth was the summed frequency of annotated unique rearrangements, while breadth was defined as annotated unique rearrangements over total unique productive rearrangements. Two-sided Wilcoxon rank-sum tests were applied when comparing TCR breadth between groups. TCRdb obtained this table from immuneACCESS and retained in-frame rearrangements with V and J assigned. These tables miss some clones; where compared with another copy, unresolved V genes account for less than half of the shortfall, and the remainder is unexplained. The V and J calls and clone size come from that table; D and trimming were worked out from the DNA. The sample table holds about 480,000 clones, of which about 83% were seen once. Roughly 13% of the sample lies in the top ten.

The material sequenced was peripheral blood, taken in a trial of Ad26.COV2.S vaccine versus placebo. The chain links TRBV19 with TRBJ2-2, with TRBD1 identical over 7 junction bases. The sequence came from a person aged 18-65 years who received the Ad26.COV2.S COVID-19 vaccine or a placebo. The nucleotide sequence is TGTGCCAGTAGTACAACAGGGGTCCACGGGGAGCTGTTTTTT. Its product reads: CASSTTGVHGELFF.